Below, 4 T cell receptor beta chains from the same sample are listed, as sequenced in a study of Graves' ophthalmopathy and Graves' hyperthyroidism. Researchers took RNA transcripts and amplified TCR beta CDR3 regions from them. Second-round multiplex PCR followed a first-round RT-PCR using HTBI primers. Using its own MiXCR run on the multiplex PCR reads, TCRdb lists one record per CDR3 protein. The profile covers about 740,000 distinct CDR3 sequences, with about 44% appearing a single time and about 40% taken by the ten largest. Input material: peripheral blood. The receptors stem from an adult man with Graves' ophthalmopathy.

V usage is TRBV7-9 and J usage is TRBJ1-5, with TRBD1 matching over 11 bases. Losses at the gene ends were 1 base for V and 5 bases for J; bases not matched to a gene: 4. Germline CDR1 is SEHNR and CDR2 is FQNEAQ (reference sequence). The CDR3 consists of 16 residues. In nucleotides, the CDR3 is TGTGCCAGCAGCTTAGTGGGGGACAGGGGGGATCAGCCCCAGCATTTT. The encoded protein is CASSLVGDRGDQPQHF. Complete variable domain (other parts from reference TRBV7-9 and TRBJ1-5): DTGVSQNPRHKITKRGQNVTFRCDPISEHNRLYWYRQTLGQGPEFLTYFQNEAQLEKSRLLSDRFSAERPKGSFSTLEIQRTEQGDSAMYLCASSLVGDRGDQPQHFGDGTRLSIL.

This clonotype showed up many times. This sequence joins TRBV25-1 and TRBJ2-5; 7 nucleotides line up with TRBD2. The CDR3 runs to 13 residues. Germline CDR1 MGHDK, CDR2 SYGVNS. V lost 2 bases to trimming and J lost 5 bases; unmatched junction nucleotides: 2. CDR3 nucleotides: TGTGCCAGCAGTGAAGGGGGGGAGGAGACCCAGTACTTC. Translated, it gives CASSEGGEETQYF.

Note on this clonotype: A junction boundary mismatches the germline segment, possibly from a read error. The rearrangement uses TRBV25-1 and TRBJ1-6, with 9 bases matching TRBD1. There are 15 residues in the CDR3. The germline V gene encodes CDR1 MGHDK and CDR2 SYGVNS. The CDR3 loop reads CAGSLGQGANSPLHF. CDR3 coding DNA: TGTGCCGGCAGCCTGGGACAGGGAGCTAATTCACCCCTCCACTTT.

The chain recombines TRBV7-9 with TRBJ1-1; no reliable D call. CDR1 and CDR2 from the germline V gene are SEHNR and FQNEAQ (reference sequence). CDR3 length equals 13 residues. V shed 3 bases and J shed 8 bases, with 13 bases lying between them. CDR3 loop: CASSLDQDGEAFF. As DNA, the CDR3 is TGTGCCAGCAGCTTGGATCAGGATGGGGAAGCTTTCTTT.